The clone carrying this T cell receptor (beta chain) was recorded many times. A second PCR of roughly 7 to 11 cycles used a sample-barcoded 5' primer and a J-beta primer mix. Each CDR3 protein gets one entry after TCRdb re-called the 5' RACE reads with MiXCR. The table records 850,000 to 1,000,000 distinct CDR3 sequences, roughly 50% of them present only once. V lost 0 bases, J lost 0 bases, and 5 bases lay in between. The CDR3 length is 14 residues. Per the germline V gene, CDR1 is SGHKS and CDR2 is YYEKEE (reference sequence). The entry originates in a study of blood T cells in healthy people across ages.

V usage is TRBV5-5 and J usage is TRBJ2-3; D uncertain. Material: blood. The origin of this receptor is an older woman in good health. In DNA, the CDR3 is TGTGCCAGCAGCTTGGAGTATAGCACAGATACGCAGTATTTT. This gives the protein CASSLEYSTDTQYF.